The subject of this entry is one TCR beta chain. Its matching antigen is unknown. Since a much larger clone is just one base distant, this may be a read error. A second about 7 to 12 cycle PCR used barcoded and J-beta primers. TCRdb recomputed calls from the 5' RACE reads with MiXCR, one row per CDR3 protein. The data contain about 900,000 distinct CDR3 sequences, under 50% of them seen just once; the ten biggest clones take up under 15%. The data were taken from a study of blood T cells in healthy people across ages. Study-level findings and limits: A strong correlation was seen between TCR beta diversity and naive T cell percentage.

V lost 4 bases and J lost 6; bases outside the gene matches: 6. Looked up from germline, CDR1 is SGHRS and CDR2 is YFSETQ. The CDR3 contains 14 residues. This sequence joins TRBV5-1 and TRBJ1-2; TRBD1 agrees at 10 bases. The material sequenced was blood. This TCR came from a man aged 25 to 45 in good health. DNA for the CDR3: TGCGCCAGCAGCGCTACCGGGACAGGGGATGGCTACACCTTC. It codes for CASSATGTGDGYTF.